The 13 T cell receptor beta chains reported below all come from one sample, sequenced in a study of OX40 agonist ivuxolimab in advanced cancers. Using immunoSEQ multiplex PCR, the repertoire was profiled, and TCRdb retains in-frame clones only, with some absent. The sample holds under 95,000 clones, about 89% seen once. The sample was CD4+ or CD8+ T cells sorted from blood, taken in a trial of the OX40 agonist ivuxolimab. The receptors come from an adult with an advanced solid tumor such as melanoma, head and neck, liver or kidney cancer.

The CDR3 spells CASSHASGQYNEQFF. CDR3 nucleotide sequence: TGCGCCAGCAGCCATGCTAGCGGACAGTACAATGAGCAGTTCTTC. The V and J genes are TRBV4-1 and TRBJ2-1, with D perhaps matching TRBD2 (7 bases). CDR1 MGHRA and CDR2 YSYEKL come from the germline V gene. V dropped 3 bases and J dropped 4 bases, with 13 bases sitting between them. CDR3 length: 15 amino acids.

V usage is TRBV27 and J usage is TRBJ2-7, with a possible D match to TRBD2 (6 bases). The V and J ends lost 8 bases and 1 base respectively, with 12 bases between them. Germline V gives CDR1 MNHEY, CDR2 SMNVEV (reference sequence). The CDR3 is made up of 13 amino acids. CDR3: CASRPGTSYEQYF. CDR3 in DNA: TGTGCCAGCCGACCCGGGACTTCCTACGAGCAGTACTTC.

This chain connects TRBV6-5 to TRBJ2-7; 10 bases agree with TRBD1. The CDR3 length is 15 residues. The ends lost 5 bases at V and 5 bases at J; junction bases unmatched: 9. Germline CDR1 is MNHEY and CDR2 is SVGAGI. CDR3: CASSPTGGKGDEQYF. The CDR3 DNA follows: TGTGCCAGCAGTCCGACAGGGGGCAAAGGGGACGAGCAGTACTTC.

Written as DNA, the CDR3 is TGCGCCAGCAGCTTGGGTTTGACAGGGGATTACAATCGCTACACCTTC. It is translated as CASSLGLTGDYNRYTF. V is TRBV5-1 and J is TRBJ1-2, with 8 bases lining up with TRBD1. With V trimmed by 0 bases and J by 9 bases, 13 bases remained unmatched. The CDR3 is 16 residues long. Per germline, CDR1 SGHRS and CDR2 YFSETQ.

As concerns this clone: Other DNA sequences in the same sample also yield this CDR3. The V and J genes are TRBV29-1 and TRBJ2-7, with D perhaps matching TRBD1 (6 bases). Germline-derived CDR1 and CDR2 are SQVTM and ANQGSEA. V lost 0 bases to trimming and J lost 3 bases, with 9 bases between them. The CDR3 is 13 residues long. The CDR3 sequence is CSVEDEQGYEQYF. The CDR3 bases are TGCAGCGTTGAAGATGAACAGGGCTACGAGCAGTACTTC.

The chain employs TRBV6-6 and TRBJ2-1, with D possibly matching TRBD1 (6 bases). The CDR3 extends over 13 amino acids. Trimming left V 3 bases short and J 7 bases short, with 10 bases between. The germline V gene has CDR1 MNHNY and CDR2 SVGAGI (reference sequence). CDR3 sequence: CASSYPQGNEQFF. CDR3 DNA sequence: TGTGCCAGCAGTTATCCCCAGGGGAATGAGCAGTTCTTC.

This chain uses TRBV6-1 with TRBJ2-3, with D uncertain. The CDR3 has 16 residues. V lost 2 bases to trimming and J lost 2 bases, with 14 bases between them. CDR1 is MNHNS, CDR2 SASEGT, per germline. The CDR3, as DNA: TGTGCCAGCAGTGAATTTCCAGCGACGCCCACAGATACGCAGTATTTT. Encoded protein: CASSEFPATPTDTQYF.

The chain joins TRBV7-9 to TRBJ2-7, with 7 nucleotides matching TRBD2. Losses at the gene ends were 1 base for V and 3 bases for J; bases not matched to a gene: 6. The V gene's germline CDR1 is SEHNR and CDR2 FQNEAQ (reference sequence). This CDR3 contains 15 residues. CDR3 amino acids: CASSLVGLADYEQYF. DNA for the CDR3: TGTGCCAGCAGCTTAGTAGGCCTAGCGGACTACGAGCAGTACTTC. Variable domain in full (rest from reference TRBV7-9 and TRBJ2-7): DTGVSQNPRHKITKRGQNVTFRCDPISEHNRLYWYRQTLGQGPEFLTYFQNEAQLEKSRLLSDRFSAERPKGSFSTLEIQRTEQGDSAMYLCASSLVGLADYEQYFGPGTRLTVT.

The sample holds one count of this clone. The chain has TRBV11-3 and TRBJ2-3; no definite D call. Germline V CDR1 and CDR2: SGHNT, YENEEA. V lost 5 bases, J lost 2 bases, and 20 bases lay in between. This CDR3 has 17 amino acids. CDR3 nucleotides: TGTGCCAGCAGCCTATTTCCCAGGTTTTCTTCCACAGATACGCAGTATTTT. Translating gives CASSLFPRFSSTDTQYF.

The V call is TRBV5-4, the J call TRBJ2-3; 8 bases map to TRBD2. This CDR3 contains 16 residues. J lost 3 bases, V lost 3 bases, and 9 bases had no gene match. The V gene's germline CDR1 is SGHNT and CDR2 YYREEE (reference sequence). CDR3 nucleotide sequence: TGTGCCAGCAGCTCAATCGGGACTAGTCCGACAGATACGCAGTATTTT. It is translated as CASSSIGTSPTDTQYF.

The chain combines TRBV28 with TRBJ2-3; 10 positions agree with TRBD2. The CDR3 totals 15 residues. CDR1 MDHEN and CDR2 SYDVKM come from the germline V gene. The V and J ends lost 6 bases and 2 bases, in that order; junction bases with no gene match: 5. The CDR3 sequence is CASSVTSGDTDTQYF. The CDR3 nucleotides are TGTGCCAGCAGCGTTACTAGCGGGGACACAGATACGCAGTATTTT.

This chain links TRBV4-1 with TRBJ2-7, with D perhaps TRBD1 (6 bases). The V end was cut by 3 bases, the J end by 3 bases, with 12 bases between. The CDR3 has 14 amino acids. Germline assignment: CDR1 MGHRA and CDR2 YSYEKL. The CDR3 coding sequence is TGCGCCAGCAGCCAGGACACAGGGTACTACGAGCAGTACTTC. Amino acid sequence: CASSQDTGYYEQYF.

The rearrangement links TRBV28 to TRBJ1-1; TRBD1 matches 8 bases. V lost 6 bases and J lost 9; bases outside the gene matches: 15. The CDR3 covers 15 residues. Germline values: CDR1 MDHEN, CDR2 SYDVKM. The CDR3 spells CASSPFTGQENQAFF. The CDR3 nucleotides read TGTGCCAGCAGCCCCTTCACGGGACAGGAAAATCAAGCTTTCTTT.